This T cell receptor (beta chain) was observed in a study of read filtering for tumor transcriptome and immune sequencing. V lost 1 base and J lost 4; bases outside the gene matches: 5. There are 16 residues in the CDR3. The germline gives CDR1 MDHEN, CDR2 SYDVKM. From about 400 ng of RNA, a library with molecular barcoded alpha/delta and beta/gamma adaptors was made. MiXCR, applied by TCRdb to the reads, yields one record per CDR3 protein. The data hold more than 30,000 distinct CDR3 sequences, with approximately 18% observed a single time. In the case of this clonotype: This may stem from a read error, because a much larger clone lies one nucleotide away. This likely comes from a read error, as the CDR3 has no conserved phenylalanine or tryptophan at its end.

Sequenced input: a population of CD138-negative cells sorted from bone marrow. This TCR came from a donor at least 40 years old with multiple myeloma. The gene calls are TRBV28 and TRBJ2-5; 11 bases line up with TRBD1. CDR3 sequence: CASSLSGQGERETQYL. The CDR3 DNA sequence: TGTGCCAGCAGTTTATCGGGACAGGGGGAACGAGAGACCCAGTACCTC.